The sequence of this T cell receptor beta chain was determined in a study of T cell responses to AZD1222 COVID-19 vaccine. CDR1 SGHNT and CDR2 YYREEE come from the germline V gene (reference sequence). Trimming pared 0 bases from V and 6 bases from J, leaving 7 bases between. The CDR3 runs 12 residues. Study-wide results and caveats: The repertoires were collected only after the peak T cell response.

A note on this clone: Its antigen is as yet unknown.

Profiled with immunoSEQ multiplex PCR; TCRdb holds only in-frame clones, not every one. The table includes about 150,000 clones, approximately 78% detected once. This chain uses TRBV5-4 with TRBJ2-7; possibly TRBD2 for D (5 bases). The clonotype originates from an adult in good health. Sequencing was performed on peripheral blood, taken on day 0 of MenACWY control vaccination. The CDR3 here is CASSLDGSEQYF. As DNA, the CDR3 is TGTGCCAGCAGCTTGGATGGGAGCGAGCAGTACTTC.